This T cell receptor beta chain was identified in a study of immune heterogeneity within non-small cell lung tumors. Overall study: Of all tumors, 4 turned out to be squamous cell carcinomas, approximately 9 were non-squamous carcinomas and 1 was not otherwise specified.

The authors amplified TCR beta CDR3 by multiplex PCR with 32 V and 13 J primers. TCRdb recomputed calls from the multiplex PCR reads with MiXCR, one row per CDR3 protein. The table lists 5,000 to 6,500 distinct CDR3 sequences, about a fifth of them singletons. This clonotype rates as medium-sized (0.01 to 0.1%). Its specificity is unknown. Germline V gene sequence: CDR1 SNHLY, CDR2 FYNNEI. The CDR3 consists of 12 residues. Trimming cost V 7 bases and J 8 bases, with 9 bases left between them. General study results and limits: Within a patient, dominant CDR3 beta clonotypes were shared across sites, though different locations had unique frequent clones.

As template, the study used bulk tumor genomic DNA at approximately 610 ng per sample. Several widely spaced biopsies per primary tumor were taken during surgery. Patients had untreated, newly diagnosed non-small cell lung cancer and underwent curative surgery. There were roughly 14 donors in total. They were all newly diagnosed non-small cell lung cancer patients undergoing surgery with curative intent. This sequence joins TRBV2 and TRBJ1-6, with D perhaps matching TRBD1 (5 bases). Sequenced: lung tumor tissue. The receptor was isolated from a man aged 55-75 years with non-small cell lung cancer. This CDR3 reads CASTGDDSPLHF. As DNA, the CDR3 is TGTGCCAGCACCGGGGACGATTCACCCCTCCACTTT.